This is a list of T cell receptor beta chains from one sample in a study of memory CD4+ T cells and cytomegalovirus serostatus. Using immunoSEQ multiplex PCR, the repertoire was profiled, and TCRdb retains in-frame clones only, with some absent. In the table there are tens of thousands of clones, 82% of which are singletons. The sequencing input was memory CD4+ T cells from blood. These receptors were collected from an adult in good health and CMV-seronegative. CDR3s include the opening cysteine and the closing phenylalanine or tryptophan. A D gene is named only where the DNA matches it firmly. Size tells how often a clone was seen (once, few, many) or the class of an expanded clone, and some rows leave it out.

TRBD1 TRBJ2-7 NA TRBV30 CAWSRTGDEQYF TGTGCCTGGAGTCGGACAGGGGACGAGCAGTACTTC
TRBD1 TRBJ1-1 once TRBV2 CASSDGRGGSGTFF TGTGCCAGCAGTGACGGGAGAGGGGGCTCGGGGACTTTCTTT
TRBD1 TRBJ1-5 NA TRBV30 CAWSGTAAGNQPQHF TGTGCCTGGAGCGGGACAGCCGCGGGCAATCAGCCCCAGCATTTT
TRBD1 TRBJ1-6 NA TRBV30 CAWSPRGVSPLHF TGTGCCTGGAGCCCCAGGGGGGTTTCACCCCTCCACTTT
NA TRBJ2-7 once TRBV28 CASSFRPPGFYEQYF TGTGCCAGCAGTTTCCGGCCCCCAGGTTTTTACGAGCAGTACTTC
NA TRBJ1-1 NA TRBV5-1 CASSSGSLNTEAFF TGCGCCAGCAGCTCTGGCAGCTTGAACACTGAAGCTTTCTTT
NA TRBJ1-4 NA TRBV5-6 CASSQPSMGQKLFF TGTGCCAGCAGCCAACCATCGATGGGGCAAAAACTGTTTTTT
TRBD1 TRBJ2-5 NA TRBV2 CASRETGGYQYF TGTGCCAGCAGGGAAACAGGGGGCTACCAGTACTTC
NA TRBJ2-3 NA TRBV29-1 CSDLRGDTQYF TGCAGCGACCTCAGGGGAGATACGCAGTATTTT
TRBD1 TRBJ1-6 few TRBV19 CASIGAGGGTGNSPLHF TGTGCCAGTATAGGGGCTGGCGGGGGGACAGGCAATTCACCCCTCCACTTT
TRBD2 TRBJ2-1 NA TRBV7-2 CASSSFGTSVDEQFF TGTGCCAGCAGCTCCTTCGGGACTAGCGTCGATGAGCAGTTCTTC
NA TRBJ1-2 NA TRBV4-3 CASSQSQGFLSDGYTF TGCGCCAGCAGCCAAAGCCAGGGATTCTTGAGTGATGGCTACACCTTC
NA TRBJ2-5 NA TRBV7-2 CASSLAMGSGQETQYF TGTGCCAGCAGCTTAGCTATGGGATCGGGCCAAGAGACCCAGTACTTC
NA TRBJ2-7 NA TRBV5-1 CASSFQSEGYEQYF TGCGCCAGCAGTTTCCAGTCGGAGGGCTACGAGCAGTACTTC
TRBD1 TRBJ1-1 once TRBV10-3 CAIKAGGSDTEAFF TGTGCCATCAAGGCAGGGGGGTCAGACACTGAAGCTTTCTTT
NA TRBJ1-1 NA TRBV15 CATSRTRQNTEAFF TGTGCCACCAGCAGGACCCGACAGAACACTGAAGCTTTCTTT
NA TRBJ1-1 NA TRBV6-1 CASSDVEGNTEAFF TGTGCCAGCAGTGATGTAGAGGGGAACACTGAAGCTTTCTTT
TRBD1 TRBJ2-7 NA TRBV5-3 CARSWGTGRSYEQYF TGTGCCAGAAGCTGGGGGACAGGACGCTCCTACGAGCAGTACTTC
TRBD2 TRBJ2-1 NA TRBV10-3 CAIAGENEQFF TGTGCCATCGCGGGGGAGAATGAGCAGTTCTTC
NA TRBJ2-1 once TRBV2 CASSLERSYNEQFF TGTGCCAGCAGTTTAGAGCGGTCCTACAATGAGCAGTTCTTC
TRBD1 TRBJ2-5 NA TRBV5-1 CASSFTGGETQYF TGCGCCAGCAGCTTTACAGGGGGCGAGACCCAGTACTTC
NA TRBJ1-3 NA TRBV9 CASSVLPSTATSGNTIYF TGTGCCAGCAGCGTCCTACCGTCGACAGCTACTTCTGGAAACACCATATATTTT
TRBD2 TRBJ2-3 once TRBV6-4 CATKSGETTDTQYF TGTGCCACAAAAAGCGGGGAAACCACAGATACGCAGTATTTT
NA TRBJ1-2 NA TRBV2 CASRGPTSFYGYTF TGTGCCAGCAGGGGACCCACCTCTTTCTATGGCTACACCTTC
NA TRBJ1-2 NA TRBV5-1 CASSGDDSFNGYTF TGCGCCAGCAGCGGGGACGACAGTTTCAATGGCTACACCTTC
NA TRBJ1-6 NA TRBV18 CASSSADGSNSPLHF TGTGCCAGCTCATCAGCGGACGGATCCAATTCACCCCTCCACTTT
NA TRBJ1-2 NA TRBV2 CASSESAGGYRGYTF TGTGCCAGCAGTGAAAGTGCGGGAGGGTACCGAGGCTACACCTTC
NA TRBJ2-7 NA TRBV11-1 CASSYSQGTMYEQYF TGTGCCAGCAGCTACAGTCAGGGGACGATGTACGAGCAGTACTTC
NA TRBJ1-1 NA TRBV6-5 CASSFRAGDTEAFF TGTGCCAGCAGTTTTCGGGCTGGGGACACTGAAGCTTTCTTT
TRBD1 TRBJ2-7 NA TRBV28 CASSLPGQGTHEQYF TGTGCCAGCAGTCTCCCGGGACAGGGTACCCACGAGCAGTACTTC
TRBD1 TRBJ1-1 NA TRBV14 CASSQGTGRNTEAFF TGTGCCAGCAGCCAAGGGACAGGGAGGAACACTGAAGCTTTCTTT
NA TRBJ1-4 NA TRBV19 CASSISRQRTNEKLFF TGTGCCAGTAGTATCTCCCGACAGAGGACTAATGAAAAACTGTTTTTT
NA TRBJ1-2 once TRBV18 CASSPTLANYGYTF TGTGCCAGCTCACCAACGCTGGCTAACTATGGCTACACCTTC
NA TRBJ2-2 NA TRBV5-4 CASSVKNTGELFF TGTGCCAGCAGCGTAAAGAACACCGGGGAGCTGTTTTTT
TRBD1 TRBJ2-5 NA TRBV5-4 CASSLADRARETQYF TGTGCCAGCAGCTTAGCGGACAGGGCCAGGGAGACCCAGTACTTC
NA TRBJ2-6 NA TRBV5-1 CASSLATDRLPGANVLTF TGCGCCAGCAGCTTGGCCACTGACAGGCTCCCTGGGGCCAACGTCCTGACTTTC
NA TRBJ2-4 once TRBV5-1 CASSWDGNIQYF TGCGCCAGCAGCTGGGACGGAAACATTCAGTACTTC
NA TRBJ2-1 NA TRBV19 CASRLSQGNEQFF TGTGCCAGTAGGCTATCACAGGGCAACGAGCAGTTCTTC
NA TRBJ1-2 NA TRBV29-1 CSASANYGYTF TGCAGCGCCTCAGCTAACTATGGCTACACCTTC
NA TRBJ1-1 NA TRBV7-2 CASSLARQNTEAFF TGTGCCAGCAGCTTAGCGCGACAGAACACTGAAGCTTTCTTT
NA TRBJ1-1 NA TRBV10-3 CAISLDLGTEAFF TGTGCCATCAGTCTGGATTTGGGCACTGAAGCTTTCTTT
NA TRBJ1-1 NA TRBV19 CASKNGQMNTEAFF TGTGCCAGTAAGAACGGACAGATGAACACTGAAGCTTTCTTT
NA TRBJ1-1 NA TRBV4-1 CASSQDRGSWAFF TGCGCCAGCAGCCAAGATCGGGGTTCTTGGGCTTTCTTT
NA TRBJ2-1 NA TRBV11-3 CASSLPVNEQFF TGTGCCAGCAGCTTGCCCGTCAATGAGCAGTTCTTC
NA TRBJ2-7 NA TRBV7-8 CASSRVGEQYF TGTGCCAGCAGCAGGGTAGGAGAGCAGTACTTC
NA TRBJ2-3 NA TRBV28 CASSLRGTDTQYF TGTGCCAGCAGTTTAAGGGGCACAGATACGCAGTATTTT
NA TRBJ2-2 NA TRBV7-2 CASQGMGVWRGELFF TGTGCGAGCCAGGGGATGGGGGTTTGGCGCGGGGAGCTGTTTTTT
TRBD1 TRBJ1-2 NA TRBV27 CASSPHPRQGDYGYTF TGTGCCAGCAGTCCTCACCCACGACAGGGGGACTATGGCTACACCTTC
TRBD2 TRBJ2-7 few TRBV4-2 CASSQDPTAGGNYEQYF TGTGCCAGCAGCCAGGACCCAACAGCGGGGGGGAACTACGAGCAGTACTTC
NA TRBJ2-1 NA TRBV11-1 CASSLDSGGSLYNEQFF TGTGCCAGCAGCTTAGATTCGGGGGGCTCCCTCTACAATGAGCAGTTCTTC
NA TRBJ1-2 NA TRBV5-6 CASSFIAGEVGYTF TGTGCCAGCAGCTTTATAGCTGGGGAGGTTGGCTACACCTTC
NA TRBJ1-1 NA TRBV6-5 CASSSSSTEAFF TGTGCCAGCAGTTCCTCCTCTACTGAAGCTTTCTTT
TRBD1 TRBJ1-1 NA TRBV12-5 CASGLVLGQVNTEAFF TGTGCTAGTGGTTTGGTACTCGGACAGGTGAACACTGAAGCTTTCTTT
NA TRBJ1-1 NA TRBV12-5 CASGSSSEQGAFF TGTGCTAGTGGTTCCTCGAGCGAACAGGGCGCTTTCTTT
NA TRBJ2-5 NA TRBV9 CASSVDVRGQETQYF TGTGCCAGCAGCGTAGACGTCCGGGGGCAAGAGACCCAGTACTTC